The clone carrying this T cell receptor beta chain turned up a few times. As yet, its antigen is unknown. TCRdb processed the 5' RACE reads anew with MiXCR; each CDR3 protein has one entry. The data hold tens of thousands of distinct CDR3 sequences, with approximately 15% observed a single time. These data come from a study of T-cell memory formation after mild COVID-19. Study details: The TCR clusters were mostly specific to one donor. General study results and limits: Nothing showed for sure that second-wave clones peaking on day 37 were SARS-CoV-2 specific. That cross-reactive memory joined was suggested by some responding clones appearing in pre-infection memory. CD4+ contracting clones lay mainly in CM and EM, CD8+ ones in EMRA.

This clonotype originated in an adult woman who had mild COVID-19 (a few samples of this study predate the infection). Cell type and time point are not known. Sequencing used PBMCs or a T cell subset sorted from them (not recorded which).

The CDR3 reads CASSLLGTGDTEAFF. Here the CDR3 DNA reads TGTGCCAGCAGCTTACTCGGTACAGGGGACACTGAAGCTTTCTTT. The rearrangement uses TRBV7-9 and TRBJ1-1; TRBD1 aligns across 7 bases. The V gene's germline CDR1 is SEHNR and CDR2 FQNEAQ (reference sequence). The V and J ends lost 2 bases and 3 bases, in that order; junction bases with no gene match: 6. The CDR3 length is 15 residues. Based on the CDR3 plus reference TRBV7-9 and TRBJ1-1, the full variable domain is DTGVSQNPRHKITKRGQNVTFRCDPISEHNRLYWYRQTLGQGPEFLTYFQNEAQLEKSRLLSDRFSAERPKGSFSTLEIQRTEQGDSAMYLCASSLLGTGDTEAFFGQGTRLTVV.